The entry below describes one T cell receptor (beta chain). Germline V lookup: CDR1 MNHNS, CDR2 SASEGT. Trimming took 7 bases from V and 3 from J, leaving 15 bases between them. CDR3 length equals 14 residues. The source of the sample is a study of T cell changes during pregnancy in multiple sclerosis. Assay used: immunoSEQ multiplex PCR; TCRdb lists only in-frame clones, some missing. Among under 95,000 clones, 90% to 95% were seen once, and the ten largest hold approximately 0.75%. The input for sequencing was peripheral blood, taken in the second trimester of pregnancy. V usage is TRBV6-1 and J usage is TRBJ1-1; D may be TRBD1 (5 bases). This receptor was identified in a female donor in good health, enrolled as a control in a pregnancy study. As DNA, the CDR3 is TGTGCCAGCAATAACAGGTTACCCTACACTGAAGCTTTCTTT. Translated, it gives CASNNRLPYTEAFF.